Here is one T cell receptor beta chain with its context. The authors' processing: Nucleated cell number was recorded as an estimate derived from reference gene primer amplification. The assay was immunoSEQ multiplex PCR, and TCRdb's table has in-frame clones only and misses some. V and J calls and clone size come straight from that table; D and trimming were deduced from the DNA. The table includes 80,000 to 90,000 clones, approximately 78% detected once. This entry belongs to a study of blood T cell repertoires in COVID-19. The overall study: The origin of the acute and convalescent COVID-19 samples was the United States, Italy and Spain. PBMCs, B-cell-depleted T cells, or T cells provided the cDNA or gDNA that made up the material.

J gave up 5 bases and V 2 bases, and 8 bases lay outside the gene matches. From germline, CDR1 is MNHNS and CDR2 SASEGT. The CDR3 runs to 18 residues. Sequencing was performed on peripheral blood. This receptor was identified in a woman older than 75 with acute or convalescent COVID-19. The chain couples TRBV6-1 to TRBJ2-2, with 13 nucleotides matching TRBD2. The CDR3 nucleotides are TGTGCCAGCAGTGAAAGGACTAGCGGGAGTGCGGGGACCGGGGAGCTGTTTTTT. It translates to CASSERTSGSAGTGELFF.